Listed here is a single T cell receptor (beta chain). The antigen remains undetermined. The data belong to a study of OX40 agonist ivuxolimab in advanced cancers. Study-level information: Partial responses were recorded for three patients, including one with hepatocellular carcinoma and two with cutaneous melanoma. Notes on the study in general: Researchers did not establish what antigens the expanded peripheral T cells target. Some patients without response likewise showed low normalized clonal expansion.

The data were produced by immunoSEQ multiplex PCR, yet TCRdb's version contains in-frame clones alone and is incomplete. The data show about 72,000 clones, around nine tenths seen once. V was pared by 2 bases and J by 4 bases, with 25 bases between. CDR1 PRHDT and CDR2 FYEKMQ come from the germline V gene (reference sequence). The CDR3 totals 19 residues. The source of this sequence is an adult with an advanced solid tumor such as melanoma, head and neck, liver or kidney cancer. This chain connects TRBV13 to TRBJ2-3; the D gene could be TRBD1 or TRBD2 (5 bases each). The sequencing used CD4+ or CD8+ T cells sorted from blood, collected in a trial of the OX40 agonist ivuxolimab. The CDR3 DNA reads TGTGCCAGCAGCTTAATCGGGACGGGATCTACTCAAGGACCAGATACGCAGTATTTT. As protein: CASSLIGTGSTQGPDTQYF. The full variable domain, rest sourced from reference TRBV13 and TRBJ2-3, is AAGVIQSPRHLIKEKRETATLKCYPIPRHDTVYWYQQGPGQDPQFLISFYEKMQSDKGSIPDRFSAQQFSDYHSELNMSSLELGDSALYFCASSLIGTGSTQGPDTQYFGPGTRLTVL.